This T cell receptor (beta chain) appears in the sequencing data of a study of CD8+ T cells in alopecia areata. Between the trimmed V and J ends, which lost 6 bases and 2 bases, there was a span of 13 bases. There are 14 residues in the CDR3. The germline V gene has CDR1 LNHDA and CDR2 SQIVND (reference sequence). Treatment given: oral pan-JAK inhibitor, 5-10 mg twice daily. This clone was found many times. cDNA prepared by RNA extraction and subsequent reverse transcription served as the template for sequencing. TCRdb's copy holds only in-frame clones and misses some; the assay was immunoSEQ multiplex PCR. The data show around 210,000 clones, with 64% seen just once and about 4% held by the top ten.

The input for sequencing was CD4+ T cells sorted from blood, taken at week 4, from a patient treated with tofacitinib. The rearrangement links TRBV19 to TRBJ1-1, with D possibly TRBD1 on 5 matching bases. The clonotype comes from a human donor with alopecia areata. The CDR3, as DNA: TGTGCCAGTAGAAGGAGGGGTGGAAACACTGAAGCTTTCTTT. This codes for CASRRRGGNTEAFF.